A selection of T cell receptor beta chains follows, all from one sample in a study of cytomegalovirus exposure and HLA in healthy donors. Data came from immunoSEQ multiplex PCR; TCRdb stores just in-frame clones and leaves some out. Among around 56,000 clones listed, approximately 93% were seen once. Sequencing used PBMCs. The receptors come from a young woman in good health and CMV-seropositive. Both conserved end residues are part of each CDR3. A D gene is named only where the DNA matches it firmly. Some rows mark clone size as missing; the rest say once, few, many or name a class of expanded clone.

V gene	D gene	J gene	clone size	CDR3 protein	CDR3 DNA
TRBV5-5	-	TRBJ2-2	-	CASSAVGGGELFF	TGTGCCAGCAGCGCAGTCGGAGGGGGGGAGCTGTTTTTT
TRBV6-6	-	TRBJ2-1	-	CASSPVDNYNEQFF	TGTGCCAGCAGCCCAGTCGACAACTACAATGAGCAGTTCTTC
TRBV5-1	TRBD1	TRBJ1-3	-	CASSDRDRSLSGNTIYF	TGCGCCAGCAGCGACCGGGACAGGTCCCTCTCTGGAAACACCATATATTTT
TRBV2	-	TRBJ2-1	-	CASRARGFGTYNEQFF	TGTGCCAGCAGGGCCAGGGGATTTGGCACCTACAATGAGCAGTTCTTC
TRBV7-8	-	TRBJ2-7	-	CASTLPGQFHEQYF	TGTGCCAGCACCCTTCCTGGGCAATTTCACGAGCAGTACTTC
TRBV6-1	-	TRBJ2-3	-	CASQERTQYF	TGTGCCAGCCAGGAACGTACGCAGTATTTT
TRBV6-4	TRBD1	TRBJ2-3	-	CASSDSTGADTQYF	TGTGCCAGCAGTGACTCGACAGGGGCAGATACGCAGTATTTT
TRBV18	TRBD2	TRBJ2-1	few	CASSPPGLQALSSYNEQFF	TGTGCCAGCTCACCACCGGGACTACAGGCTCTAAGCTCCTACAATGAGCAGTTCTTC
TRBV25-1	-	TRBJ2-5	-	CASSVPGVQETQYF	TGTGCCAGCAGCGTCCCGGGGGTCCAAGAGACCCAGTACTTC
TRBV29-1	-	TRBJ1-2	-	CSVREQGSGGYTF	TGCAGCGTTAGGGAACAGGGATCTGGTGGCTACACCTTC
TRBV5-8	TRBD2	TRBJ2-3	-	CASTSSGGTDTQYF	TGTGCCAGCACTTCTAGCGGGGGAACAGATACGCAGTATTTT
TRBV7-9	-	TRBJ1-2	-	CASSLEVGRVGGYTF	TGTGCCAGCAGCTTAGAGGTTGGGAGAGTCGGTGGCTACACCTTC
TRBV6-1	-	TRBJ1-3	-	CASVGRGTGNTIYF	TGTGCCTCGGTCGGAAGGGGTACTGGAAACACCATATATTTT
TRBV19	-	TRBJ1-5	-	CATSTDLNQPQHF	TGTGCCACTTCGACAGACCTCAATCAGCCCCAGCATTTT
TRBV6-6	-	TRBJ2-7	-	CASSYDYESNEQYF	TGTGCCAGCAGTTATGATTATGAGTCAAACGAGCAGTACTTC
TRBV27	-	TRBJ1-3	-	CATVDSSGNTIYF	TGTGCCACCGTAGACAGCTCTGGAAACACCATATATTTT